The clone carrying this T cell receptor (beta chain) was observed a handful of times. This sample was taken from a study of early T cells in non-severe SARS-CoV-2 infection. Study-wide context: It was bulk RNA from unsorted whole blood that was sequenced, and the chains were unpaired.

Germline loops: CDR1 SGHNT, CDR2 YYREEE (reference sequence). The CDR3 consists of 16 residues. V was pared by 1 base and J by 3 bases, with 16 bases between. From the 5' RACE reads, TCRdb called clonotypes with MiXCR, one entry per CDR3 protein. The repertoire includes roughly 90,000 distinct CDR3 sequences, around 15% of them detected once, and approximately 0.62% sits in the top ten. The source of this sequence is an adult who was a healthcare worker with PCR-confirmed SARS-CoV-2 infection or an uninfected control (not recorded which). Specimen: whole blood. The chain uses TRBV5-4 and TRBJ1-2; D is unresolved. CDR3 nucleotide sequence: TGTGCCAGCAGCTTGTCCGGTCGGGCGGGAGACTATGGCTACACCTTC. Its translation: CASSLSGRAGDYGYTF.